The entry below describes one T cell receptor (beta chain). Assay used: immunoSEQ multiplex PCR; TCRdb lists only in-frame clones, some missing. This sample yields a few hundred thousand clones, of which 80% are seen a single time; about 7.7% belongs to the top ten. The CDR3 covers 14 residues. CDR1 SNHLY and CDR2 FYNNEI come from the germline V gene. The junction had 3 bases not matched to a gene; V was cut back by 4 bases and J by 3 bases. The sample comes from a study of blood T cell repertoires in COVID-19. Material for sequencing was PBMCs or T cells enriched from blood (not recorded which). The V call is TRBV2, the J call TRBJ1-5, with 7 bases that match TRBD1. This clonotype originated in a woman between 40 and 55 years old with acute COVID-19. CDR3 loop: CASSGQGINQPQHF. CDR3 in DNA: TGTGCCAGCAGTGGACAGGGTATCAATCAGCCCCAGCATTTT.